The 9 T cell receptor beta chains given below trace back to one sample, sequenced in a study of PD-1 blockade in classical Hodgkin lymphoma. In every patient, relapse followed autologous stem cell transplantation, while exposure to brentuximab vedotin differed. With magnetic negative selection, CD4+ T cells were purified from PBMCs that had been thawed. Measured with immunoSEQ multiplex PCR; TCRdb has only the in-frame clones, and not every one. The sample shows roughly 12,000 clones, 75% to 90% of them seen only once. This specimen consisted of CD4+ T cells from blood, obtained at baseline. The receptors were gathered from a human donor with classical Hodgkin lymphoma.

A few counts support this clone. The genes are TRBV6-6 and TRBJ1-6; 8 nucleotides match TRBD1. This CDR3 has 13 amino acids. Germline V gene data show CDR1 as MNHNY and CDR2 as SVGAGI (reference sequence). J lost 17 bases, V lost 6 bases, and 12 bases had no gene match. Here the CDR3 reads CASSRTQGEGIHF. In DNA form, the CDR3 reads TGTGCCAGCAGCCGTACACAGGGGGAAGGTATCCACTTT.

The table lists this clone with a few counts. The gene calls are TRBV5-1 and TRBJ2-7; TRBD1 aligns across 8 bases. This CDR3 spans 16 amino acids. V gave up 1 base and J gave up 0 bases; unmatched junction bases: 6. CDR1 and CDR2 (germline): SGHRS, YFSETQ. The CDR3 region is CASSLRSGQGSYEQYF. CDR3 DNA sequence: TGCGCCAGCAGCTTGAGGAGTGGACAGGGCTCCTACGAGCAGTACTTC.

This chain connects TRBV18 to TRBJ1-5; perhaps TRBD1 as D (6 bases). Germline CDR1 and CDR2: KGHSH and LQKENI. The CDR3 extends over 15 amino acids. Trimming removed 5 bases from V and 4 bases from J, with 15 bases in between. CDR3 sequence: CASSSSGRGNQPQHF. The CDR3 DNA reads TGTGCCAGCTCATCATCAGGAAGGGGGAATCAGCCCCAGCATTTT. Looking up the rest from reference TRBV18 and TRBJ1-5 gives the full variable domain: NAGVMQNPRHLVRRRGQEARLRCSPMKGHSHVYWYRQLPEEGLKFMVYLQKENIIDESGMPKERFSAEFPKEGPSILRIQQVVRGDSAAYFCASSSSGRGNQPQHFGDGTRLSIL.

This rearrangement joins TRBV6-5 to TRBJ1-2; D is undetermined. The germline V and J ends were trimmed by 2 bases and 5 bases, with 12 bases remaining between them. Germline V lookup: CDR1 MNHEY, CDR2 SVGAGI. CDR3 size: 14 residues. CDR3 nucleotides: TGTGCCAGCAGTTACCGGTCGACCGCTTATGGCTACACCTTC. This codes for CASSYRSTAYGYTF.

The V and J genes are TRBV27 and TRBJ2-7; D is unclear. Germline V gives CDR1 MNHEY, CDR2 SMNVEV (reference sequence). V was shortened by 0 bases and J by 5 bases, with 11 bases between the two germline ends. The CDR3 is 14 residues long. The CDR3 loop is CASSLSTVTNEQYF. DNA for the CDR3: TGTGCCAGCAGTTTATCGACGGTCACCAACGAGCAGTACTTC.

V gene TRBV9 combines with J gene TRBJ2-1; D gene unclear. The V gene lost 1 base and the J gene lost 2 bases, with 7 bases spanning the gap. Germline V gene data show CDR1 as SGDLS and CDR2 as YYNGEE. This CDR3 comprises 14 residues. CDR3 amino acids: CASSVTTAYNEQFF. For the CDR3, the DNA is TGTGCCAGCAGCGTAACTACAGCCTACAATGAGCAGTTCTTC.

This chain connects TRBV18 to TRBJ1-3; D unresolved. Deletions cut 6 bases from V and 4 bases from J, with 7 bases between. There are 12 residues in the CDR3. The V gene's germline CDR1 is KGHSH and CDR2 LQKENI. CDR3 residues: CASSHPGNTIYF. CDR3 in DNA: TGTGCCAGCTCGCACCCCGGAAACACCATATATTTT.

The CDR3 DNA sequence: TGCAGCGTTGAATGGGTCACAGATACGCAGTATTTT. Translated, it gives CSVEWVTDTQYF. The chain couples TRBV29-1 to TRBJ2-3; D remains unclear. The germline V gene has CDR1 SQVTM and CDR2 ANQGSEA. The CDR3 spans 12 residues. V lost 2 bases to trimming and J lost 2 bases, with 5 bases between them.

This chain joins TRBV13 and TRBJ2-7; either TRBD1 or TRBD2 may fit D (5 bases each). The CDR3 contains 11 residues. Germline V gene data show CDR1 as PRHDT and CDR2 as FYEKMQ (reference sequence). V lost 4 bases and J lost 6, with 7 bases in between. CDR3 region: CASSSGTEQYF. In DNA, the CDR3 is TGTGCCAGCAGCTCCGGGACCGAGCAGTACTTC.